The TCR beta chain described here comes from a study of OX40 agonist ivuxolimab in advanced cancers. Concerning the study at large: The costimulatory receptor OX40 (CD134) was targeted by ivuxolimab, a fully human IgG2 agonistic monoclonal antibody. Intravenous ivuxolimab was administered to patients every 2 weeks at six dose levels: 0.01, 0.1, 0.3, 1.5, 3 and 10 mg/kg. Of the roughly 52 dose-escalation patients, hepatocellular carcinoma was present in approximately 20, melanoma in about 15, renal cell carcinoma in 9 and head and neck cancer in 9. The dose-escalation cohort was 82.7% male with a mean age of roughly 60 years, ranging from roughly 20 to 80. Patients were allowed to have had prior anti-PD-1, anti-PD-L1 or anti-CTLA-4 therapy, and approximately 39% of the dose-escalation patients had been treated with checkpoint inhibitors. Three dose-escalation patients achieved partial responses, one with hepatocellular carcinoma and two with cutaneous melanoma. The purpose of peripheral TCRbeta sequencing was to test whether ivuxolimab changed TCR sequence diversity and led to clonal T-cell expansion. The paper covers the monotherapy dose-escalation part of the phase I ivuxolimab trial, which included N of about 51 patients. Findings and caveats that apply to the study as a whole: At doses of 0.1 to 3.0 mg/kg, clonal expansion of both CD4+ and CD8+ blood T cells was observed from baseline to week 6. Low levels of normalized T-cell clonal expansion were also shown by some nonresponding patients. In the 0.1-3.0 mg/kg groups, partial responders were among the patients with the lowest normalized peripheral clonal expansion, particularly in CD8+ T cells. The antigen specificity of the clonally expanded peripheral T cells was not determined. After ivuxolimab, CD8+ T cells had more expanded clones than CD4+ T cells on average.

Patients with a history of autoimmune disease or receiving systemic immunosuppression were excluded from the trial. Peripheral blood for TCR sequencing was collected from all dose cohorts at baseline, on cycle 4 day 1, and on cycle 7 day 1. Samples came from an open-label, multicenter, first-in-human phase I dose-escalation trial of ivuxolimab. The trial enrolled adults with locally advanced or metastatic head and neck squamous cell, hepatocellular, melanoma or renal cell carcinoma. CD4+ and CD8+ T cells were sorted separately from peripheral blood before TCR sequencing. Genomic DNA was isolated from the sorted cells so that the TCRbeta CDR3 region could be sequenced. The immunoSEQ Assay was used to sequence the TCRbeta CDR3 regions. Held by TCRdb, this immuneACCESS table contains in-frame sequences only and omits some clones. Under half of the omission traces to an unresolved V gene where checked; the cause of the rest is unknown. In this sample the table shows approximately 80,000 clones, roughly 85% of which occur a single time. The ten biggest clones cover about 0.6% of the sample.

For this clone: What this receptor recognizes is not known. No base quality values were provided; no much bigger clone lies one nucleotide off.

The CDR3 measures 14 amino acids from cysteine to phenylalanine. The only DNA kept is the CDR3, 42 bases in frame from the first base. V gives up 4 bases and J gives up 5 bases, and the segment between their germline ends measures 13 bases. From the germline V gene, CDR1 is SGHTS and CDR2 is YDEGEE. This clonotype was obtained from an adult with an advanced solid tumor such as melanoma, head and neck, liver or kidney cancer. The sample here was CD4+ or CD8+ T cells sorted from blood, taken in a trial of the OX40 agonist ivuxolimab. Here the chain combines TRBV5-8 and TRBJ2-1, with the D segment identity uncertain. The nucleotide sequence reads as follows: TGTGCCAGCAGCCGGGTACTCTCAAACAATGAGCAGTTCTTC. Its protein reads: CASSRVLSNNEQFF.